Presented here are 16 T cell receptor beta chains from one specimen sequenced in a study of blood T cell repertoires in COVID-19. Repertoires were generated with immunoSEQ multiplex PCR, while TCRdb's copy carries only in-frame clones and drops some. The table has tens of thousands of clones, approximately 86% seen once; the top ten hold around 10%. The sample comprised peripheral blood. The source is a human donor in a cohort sampled during active COVID-19. The donor label of this sample is uncertain.

The chain is built from TRBV6-5 and TRBJ2-1; 7 bases align to TRBD1. CDR3 length: 13 amino acids. The ends lost 10 bases at V and 7 bases at J; junction bases unmatched: 10. Germline CDR1 and CDR2: MNHEY and SVGAGI. CDR3 region: CATLIQGKNEQFF. The CDR3 coding sequence is TGTGCCACTCTTATACAGGGGAAAAATGAGCAGTTCTTC.

This chain joins TRBV11-2 and TRBJ1-5; possible D gene TRBD1, 5 bases. The CDR3 covers 13 residues. In germline, CDR1 is SGHAT, CDR2 FQNNGV. Trimming took 4 bases from V and 2 from J, leaving 6 bases between them. CDR3 sequence: CASSSQGNQPQHF. The CDR3 DNA reads TGTGCCAGCAGCTCACAGGGCAATCAGCCCCAGCATTTT.

Relative to its sample, this clone is medium-sized. The chain couples TRBV3-1 (or the pseudogene TRBV3-2) to TRBJ2-7, with D unclear. Germline-derived CDR1 and CDR2 are LGHDT and YNNKEL (reference sequence). The germline V and J ends were trimmed by 5 bases and 2 bases, with 16 bases remaining between them. The CDR3 is made up of 15 amino acids. The chain's CDR3 is CASSSSPGTTYEQYF. CDR3 DNA: TGTGCCAGCAGCTCAAGTCCAGGTACGACCTACGAGCAGTACTTC.

V gene TRBV11-3 combines with J gene TRBJ2-3; 8 positions agree with TRBD2. V shed 5 bases and J 0 bases; nucleotides not matched to a gene: 4. The CDR3 extends over 15 amino acids. The germline V gene has CDR1 SGHNT and CDR2 YENEEA. CDR3 DNA: TGTGCCAGCAGCGCGCCGGGAGGGAGCACAGATACGCAGTATTTT. Protein product: CASSAPGGSTDTQYF.

The sample holds a few counts of this clone. The V and J genes are TRBV4-1 and TRBJ2-7, with unresolved D. The CDR3 runs to 13 residues. Trimming took off 1 base at V and 1 base at J, with 5 bases between the two ends. From germline, CDR1 is MGHRA and CDR2 YSYEKL. The CDR3 loop reads CASSQARSYEQYF. For the CDR3, the DNA is TGCGCCAGCAGCCAAGCCAGATCCTACGAGCAGTACTTC.

This clone was counted only a few times. The CDR3 DNA reads as TGTGCCAGCAGCTCGGACAGGAATTTATGGGAGCAGTTCTTC. This gives the protein CASSSDRNLWEQFF. V and J are TRBV7-9 and TRBJ2-1; 7 bases line up with TRBD1. This CDR3 spans 14 amino acids. Looked up from germline, CDR1 is SEHNR and CDR2 is FQNEAQ (reference sequence). The V gene end was trimmed by 4 bases and the J gene end by 10 bases; junction bases not matched to a gene: 10.

This clone showed up just a few times. This chain uses TRBV2 with TRBJ2-7; D perhaps matches TRBD1 (7 bases). Germline values: CDR1 SNHLY, CDR2 FYNNEI. With 7 bases removed from V and 5 bases from J, the gap between germline ends came to 12 bases. This CDR3 contains 12 residues. The CDR3 is CASNSGGNEQYF. CDR3 sequence (DNA): TGTGCCAGCAATTCAGGGGGGAACGAGCAGTACTTC.

The chain joins TRBV20-1 to TRBJ2-5, with 8 nucleotides matching TRBD1. V lost 3 bases, J lost 2 bases, and 8 bases stayed unmatched. This CDR3 has 15 residues. Germline CDR1 reads DFQATT; CDR2 reads SNEGSKA (reference sequence). CDR3 coding DNA: TGCAGTGCTAGTAGGACAGGGTCCATACAAGAGACCCAGTACTTC. It encodes CSASRTGSIQETQYF.

This clone was seen more than once but under ten times. The V and J genes are TRBV18 and TRBJ1-2, with TRBD1 as a possible D gene (5 bases). The CDR3 contains 15 residues. Trimming left V 3 bases short and J 7 bases short, with 18 bases between. CDR1 and CDR2 from the germline V gene are KGHSH and LQKENI. As DNA, the CDR3 is TGTGCCAGCTCACCTACTAACAGACAGAGTAGTGGCTACACCTTC. Translating it yields CASSPTNRQSSGYTF. The entire variable domain, with the rest obtained from reference TRBV18 and TRBJ1-2, is as follows: NAGVMQNPRHLVRRRGQEARLRCSPMKGHSHVYWYRQLPEEGLKFMVYLQKENIIDESGMPKERFSAEFPKEGPSILRIQQVVRGDSAAYFCASSPTNRQSSGYTFGSGTRLTVV.

The chain links TRBV5-4 to TRBJ2-1, with D maybe TRBD2 (7 bases). V was clipped by 4 bases and J by 0 bases, with 14 bases between them. Germline loops: CDR1 SGHNT, CDR2 YYREEE (reference sequence). The CDR3 has 16 amino acids. The chain's CDR3 is CASSKKGGSSYNEQFF. DNA of the CDR3: TGTGCCAGCAGCAAAAAGGGGGGGAGCTCCTACAATGAGCAGTTCTTC.

This chain connects TRBV12-5 to TRBJ2-7, with D maybe TRBD2 (6 bases). The CDR3 totals 14 residues. In germline, CDR1 is LGHNT, CDR2 FRNRAP. The V end lost 1 base, the J end lost 2 bases, and 9 bases lay between the germline ends. CDR3 region: CASGLERVTYEQYF. The CDR3 region has the DNA TGTGCTAGTGGTTTGGAGCGGGTGACCTACGAGCAGTACTTC.

The V and J genes are TRBV5-1 and TRBJ2-1; perhaps TRBD2 as D (6 bases). The CDR3 covers 15 residues. Trimming stripped 4 bases from V and 1 base from J, with 12 bases between. CDR1 SGHRS and CDR2 YFSETQ come from the germline V gene. CDR3 sequence (DNA): TGCGCCAGCAGCCAAGACAGCGGGTCCTACAATGAGCAGTTCTTC. It translates to CASSQDSGSYNEQFF.

This rearrangement joins TRBV5-5 to TRBJ2-2, with TRBD1 matching 7 bases. V was pared by 3 bases and J by 4 bases, with 3 bases of the junction left unmatched. Germline CDR1 reads SGHKS; CDR2 reads YYEKEE (reference sequence). The CDR3 loop spans 14 amino acids. The CDR3 reads CASSSTGSTGELFF. The CDR3 nucleotides are TGTGCCAGCAGCTCGACAGGGTCCACCGGGGAGCTGTTTTTT. Using reference TRBV5-5 and TRBJ2-2 for the parts outside the CDR3, the full variable domain is DAGVTQSPTHLIKTRGQQVTLRCSPISGHKSVSWYQQVLGQGPQFIFQYYEKEERGRGNFPDRFSARQFPNYSSELNVNALLLGDSALYLCASSSTGSTGELFFGEGSRLTVL.

V usage is TRBV2 and J usage is TRBJ1-1; D is undetermined. The CDR3 sequence is 15 residues long. V was shortened by 4 bases and J by 4 bases, with 16 bases between the two germline ends. In germline, CDR1 is SNHLY, CDR2 FYNNEI. CDR3 protein: CASSGSVRSGTEAFF. The CDR3 DNA reads TGTGCCAGCAGTGGGTCAGTTCGTTCGGGCACTGAAGCTTTCTTT. Full variable domain (rest looked up from reference TRBV2 and TRBJ1-1): EPEVTQTPSHQVTQMGQEVILRCVPISNHLYFYWYRQILGQKVEFLVSFYNNEISEKSEIFDDQFSVERPDGSNFTLKIRSTKLEDSAMYFCASSGSVRSGTEAFFGQGTRLTVV.

The V call is TRBV5-4, the J call TRBJ1-2, with 11 bases identical to TRBD1. Looked up from germline, CDR1 is SGHNT and CDR2 is YYREEE (reference sequence). The CDR3 runs 16 residues. J lost 7 bases, V lost 4 bases, and 12 bases had no gene match. The CDR3 loop is CASSPGQGAQRSGYTF. CDR3 in DNA: TGTGCCAGCAGCCCCGGACAGGGGGCGCAAAGAAGTGGCTACACCTTC.

The CDR3 DNA sequence: TGCAGCGTTAGGGACTCGAATGAGCAGTTCTTC. Residues: CSVRDSNEQFF. The chain recombines TRBV29-1 with TRBJ2-1; a weak D match, TRBD2 (6 bases). This CDR3 has 11 amino acids. Germline V gene data show CDR1 as SQVTM and CDR2 as ANQGSEA. V was cut by 5 bases and J by 7 bases, with 9 bases left in between.